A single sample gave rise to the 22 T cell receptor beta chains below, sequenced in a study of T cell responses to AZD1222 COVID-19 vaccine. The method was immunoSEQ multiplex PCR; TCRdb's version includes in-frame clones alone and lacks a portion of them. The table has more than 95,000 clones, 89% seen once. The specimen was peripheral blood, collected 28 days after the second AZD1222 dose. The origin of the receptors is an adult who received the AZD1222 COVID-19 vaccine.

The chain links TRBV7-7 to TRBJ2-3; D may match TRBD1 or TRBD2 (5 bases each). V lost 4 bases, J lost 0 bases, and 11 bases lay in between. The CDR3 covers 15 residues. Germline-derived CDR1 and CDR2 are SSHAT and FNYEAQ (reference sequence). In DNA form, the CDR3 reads TGTGCCAGCAGCTCGGGGCGGTTTAGCACAGATACGCAGTATTTT. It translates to CASSSGRFSTDTQYF.

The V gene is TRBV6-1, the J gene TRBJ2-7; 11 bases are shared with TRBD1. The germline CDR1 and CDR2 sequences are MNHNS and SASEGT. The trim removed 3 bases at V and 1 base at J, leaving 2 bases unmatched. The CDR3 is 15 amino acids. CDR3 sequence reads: CASSDGTGGSYEQYF. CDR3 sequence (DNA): TGTGCCAGCAGTGATGGGACAGGGGGTTCCTACGAGCAGTACTTC.

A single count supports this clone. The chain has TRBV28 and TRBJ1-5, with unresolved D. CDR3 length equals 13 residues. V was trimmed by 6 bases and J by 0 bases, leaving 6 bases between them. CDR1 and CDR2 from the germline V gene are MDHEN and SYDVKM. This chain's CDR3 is CASSPYSNQPQHF. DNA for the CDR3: TGTGCCAGCAGCCCCTATAGCAATCAGCCCCAGCATTTT.

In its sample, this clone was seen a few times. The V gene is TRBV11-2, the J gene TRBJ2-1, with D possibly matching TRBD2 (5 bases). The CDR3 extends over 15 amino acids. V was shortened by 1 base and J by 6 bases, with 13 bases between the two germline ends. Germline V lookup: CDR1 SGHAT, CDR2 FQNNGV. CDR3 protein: CASSLVRSRGNEQFF. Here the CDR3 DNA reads TGTGCCAGCAGCTTAGTTCGAAGCCGGGGCAATGAGCAGTTCTTC.

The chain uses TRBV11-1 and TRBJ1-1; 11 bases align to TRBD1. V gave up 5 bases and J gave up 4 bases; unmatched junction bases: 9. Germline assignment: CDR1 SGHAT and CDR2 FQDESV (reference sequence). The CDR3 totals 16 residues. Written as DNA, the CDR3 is TGTGCCAGCAGCCCTCGGACAGGGGGCGCGGTCACTGAAGCTTTCTTT. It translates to CASSPRTGGAVTEAFF.

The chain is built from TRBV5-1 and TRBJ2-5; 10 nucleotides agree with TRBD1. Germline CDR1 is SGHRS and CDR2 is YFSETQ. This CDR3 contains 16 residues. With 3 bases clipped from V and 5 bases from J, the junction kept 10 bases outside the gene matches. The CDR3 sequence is CASSWGATGGVETQYF. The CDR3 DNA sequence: TGCGCCAGCAGCTGGGGGGCGACAGGGGGCGTTGAGACCCAGTACTTC.

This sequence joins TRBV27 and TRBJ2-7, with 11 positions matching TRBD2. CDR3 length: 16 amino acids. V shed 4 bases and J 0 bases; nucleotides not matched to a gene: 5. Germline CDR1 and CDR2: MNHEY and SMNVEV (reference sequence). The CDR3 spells CASSSQLAGASYEQYF. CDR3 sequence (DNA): TGTGCCAGCAGTTCCCAACTAGCGGGAGCCTCCTACGAGCAGTACTTC.

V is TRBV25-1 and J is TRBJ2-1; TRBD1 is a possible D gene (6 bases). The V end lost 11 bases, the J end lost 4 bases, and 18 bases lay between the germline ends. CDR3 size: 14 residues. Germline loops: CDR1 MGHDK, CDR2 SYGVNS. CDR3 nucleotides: TGTGCCCCCAGTAGGGCCAGGGGATACAATGAGCAGTTCTTC. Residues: CAPSRARGYNEQFF.

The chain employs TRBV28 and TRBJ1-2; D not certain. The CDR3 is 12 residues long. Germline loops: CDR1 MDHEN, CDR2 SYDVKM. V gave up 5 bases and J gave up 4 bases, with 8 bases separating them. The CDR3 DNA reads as TGTGCCAGCAGTCGTGGTGGCTATGGCTACACCTTC. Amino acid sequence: CASSRGGYGYTF.

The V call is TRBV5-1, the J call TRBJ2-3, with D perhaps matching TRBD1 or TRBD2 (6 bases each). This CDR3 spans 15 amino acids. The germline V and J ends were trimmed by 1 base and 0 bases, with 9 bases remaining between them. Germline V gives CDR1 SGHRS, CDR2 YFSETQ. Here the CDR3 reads CASSLRGDSTDTQYF. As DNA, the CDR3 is TGCGCCAGCAGCTTGAGGGGGGACAGCACAGATACGCAGTATTTT.

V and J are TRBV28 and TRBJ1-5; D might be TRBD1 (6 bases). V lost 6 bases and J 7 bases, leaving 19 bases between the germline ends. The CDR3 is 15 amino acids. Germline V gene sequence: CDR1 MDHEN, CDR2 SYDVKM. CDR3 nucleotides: TGTGCCAGCAGCTTGACAACAGGGAATTACCAGCCCCAGCATTTT. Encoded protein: CASSLTTGNYQPQHF.

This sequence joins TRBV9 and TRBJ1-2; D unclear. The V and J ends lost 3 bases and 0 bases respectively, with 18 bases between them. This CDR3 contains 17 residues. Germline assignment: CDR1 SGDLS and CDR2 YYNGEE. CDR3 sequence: CASSALASLRANYGYTF. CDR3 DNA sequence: TGTGCCAGCAGCGCCCTAGCGAGTCTCCGCGCTAACTATGGCTACACCTTC.

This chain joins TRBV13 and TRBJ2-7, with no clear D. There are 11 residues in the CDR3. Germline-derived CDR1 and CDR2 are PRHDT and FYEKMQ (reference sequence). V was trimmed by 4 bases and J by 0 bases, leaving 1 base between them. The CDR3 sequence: CASSYSYEQYF. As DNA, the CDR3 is TGTGCCAGCAGCTACTCCTACGAGCAGTACTTC.

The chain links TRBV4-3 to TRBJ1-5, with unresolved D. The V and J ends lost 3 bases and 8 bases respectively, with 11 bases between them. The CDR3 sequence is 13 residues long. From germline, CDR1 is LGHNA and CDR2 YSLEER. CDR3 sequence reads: CASSQRITEPQHF. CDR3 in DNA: TGCGCCAGCAGCCAGAGGATCACTGAGCCCCAGCATTTT.

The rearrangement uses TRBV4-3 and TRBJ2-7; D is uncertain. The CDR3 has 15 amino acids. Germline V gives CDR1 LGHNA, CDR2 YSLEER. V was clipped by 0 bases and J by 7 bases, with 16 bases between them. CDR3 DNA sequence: TGCGCCAGCAGCCAAGATACCGGCCCCTATACGGAGCAGTACTTC. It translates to CASSQDTGPYTEQYF.

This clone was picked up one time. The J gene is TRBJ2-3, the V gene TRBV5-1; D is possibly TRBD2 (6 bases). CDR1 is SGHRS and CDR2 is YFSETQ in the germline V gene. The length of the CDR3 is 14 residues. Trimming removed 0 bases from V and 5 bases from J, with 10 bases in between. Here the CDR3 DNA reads TGCGCCAGCAGCTTGGAGCGAGCGGGAGATACGCAGTATTTT. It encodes CASSLERAGDTQYF.

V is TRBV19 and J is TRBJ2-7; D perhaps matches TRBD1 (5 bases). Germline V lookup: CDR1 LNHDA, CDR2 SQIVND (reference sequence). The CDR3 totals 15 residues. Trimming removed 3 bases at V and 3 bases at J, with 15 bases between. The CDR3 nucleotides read TGTGCCAGTAGTATCAGGCAGGGCATGATCTACGAGCAGTACTTC. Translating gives CASSIRQGMIYEQYF.

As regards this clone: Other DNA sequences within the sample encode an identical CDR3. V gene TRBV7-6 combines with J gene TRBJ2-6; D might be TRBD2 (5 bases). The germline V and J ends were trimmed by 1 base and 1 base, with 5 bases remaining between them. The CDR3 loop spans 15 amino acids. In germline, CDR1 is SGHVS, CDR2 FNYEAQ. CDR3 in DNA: TGTGCCAGCAGCTTAGGAGGGTCTGGGGCCAACGTCCTGACTTTC. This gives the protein CASSLGGSGANVLTF.

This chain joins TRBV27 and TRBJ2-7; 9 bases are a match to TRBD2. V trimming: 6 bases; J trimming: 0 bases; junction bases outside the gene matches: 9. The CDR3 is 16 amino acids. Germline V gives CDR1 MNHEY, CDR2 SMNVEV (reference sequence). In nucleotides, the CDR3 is TGTGCCAGCAGCTCCTCCGGGACTAGCAGCTCCTACGAGCAGTACTTC. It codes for CASSSSGTSSSYEQYF.

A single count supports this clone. DNA for the CDR3: TGTGCCACCAGCTCAAGGGGAGGAACTGAAGCTTTCTTT. This sequence encodes CATSSRGGTEAFF. V is TRBV15 and J is TRBJ1-1; tentative D call: TRBD1 (5 bases). There are 13 residues in the CDR3. V lost 5 bases and J lost 5, with 12 bases in between. Germline assignment: CDR1 LNHNV and CDR2 YYDKDF (reference sequence). Using reference TRBV15 and TRBJ1-1 for the parts outside the CDR3, the full variable domain is DAMVIQNPRYQVTQFGKPVTLSCSQTLNHNVMYWYQQKSSQAPKLLFHYYDKDFNNEADTPDNFQSRRPNTSFCFLDIRSPGLGDTAMYLCATSSRGGTEAFFGQGTRLTVV.

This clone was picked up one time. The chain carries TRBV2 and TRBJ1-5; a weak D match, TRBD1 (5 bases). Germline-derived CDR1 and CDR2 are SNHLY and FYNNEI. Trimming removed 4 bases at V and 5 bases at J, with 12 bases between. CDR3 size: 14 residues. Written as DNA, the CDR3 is TGTGCCAGCAGTGTCGATGGGGGGTATCAGCCCCAGCATTTT. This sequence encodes CASSVDGGYQPQHF.

CDR3 region: CASSLVGSYEQYF. In DNA, the CDR3 is TGCGCCAGCAGCTTGGTTGGCAGCTACGAGCAGTACTTC. This rearrangement joins TRBV5-1 to TRBJ2-7; no reliable D call. The CDR3 covers 13 residues. V dropped 0 bases and J dropped 3 bases, with 7 bases sitting between them. CDR1 and CDR2 (germline): SGHRS, YFSETQ.